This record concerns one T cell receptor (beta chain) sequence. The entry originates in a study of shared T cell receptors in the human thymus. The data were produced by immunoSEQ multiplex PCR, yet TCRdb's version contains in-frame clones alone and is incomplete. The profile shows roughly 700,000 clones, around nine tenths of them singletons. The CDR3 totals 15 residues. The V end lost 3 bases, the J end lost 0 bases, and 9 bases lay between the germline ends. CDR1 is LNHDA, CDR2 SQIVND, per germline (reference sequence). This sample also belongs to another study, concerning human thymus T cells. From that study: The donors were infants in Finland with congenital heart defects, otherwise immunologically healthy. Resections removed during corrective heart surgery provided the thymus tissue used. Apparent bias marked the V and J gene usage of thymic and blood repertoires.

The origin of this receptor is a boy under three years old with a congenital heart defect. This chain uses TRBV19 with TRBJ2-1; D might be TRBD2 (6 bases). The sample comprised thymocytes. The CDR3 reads CASSIGRSSYNEQFF. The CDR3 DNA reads TGTGCCAGTAGTATTGGGAGGAGCTCCTACAATGAGCAGTTCTTC.